The clone carrying this T cell receptor beta chain was counted ten times or more. Its antigen remains unidentified. This specimen comes from a study of regulatory T cells in long-lasting Graves disease. In building TCR beta libraries, iRepertoire HTBI primers were used together with Arm-PCR of CDR3 regions. TCRdb called the multiplex PCR reads again in MiXCR, with one record for every CDR3 protein. The sample lists fewer than 600,000 distinct CDR3 sequences; approximately 23% were seen once. The time point is: persistent/refractory GD, antithyroid drugs over 5 years with positive TRAb. PBMC RNA was the source of the TCR library. CDR3 length equals 15 residues. Looked up from germline, CDR1 is SGHTA and CDR2 is FQGNSA. V was trimmed by 0 bases and J by 0 bases, leaving 8 bases between them. General observations from the study: Peripheral blood was the sole material, not thyroid tissue.

The sequenced sample was peripheral blood mononuclear cells (PBMCs), obtained when the disease was refractory, from a patient treated with antithyroid drugs. This sequence originates from a female donor with Graves disease. The chain employs TRBV7-2 and TRBJ1-1, with unresolved D. This CDR3 reads CASSLAARMNTEAFF. The CDR3 DNA follows: TGTGCCAGCAGCTTAGCGGCCCGGATGAACACTGAAGCTTTCTTT.